The 6 T cell receptor beta chains below come from one sample, sequenced in a study of blood T cell repertoires in COVID-19. Assay used: immunoSEQ multiplex PCR; TCRdb lists only in-frame clones, some missing. The sample has about 110,000 clones, roughly 83% seen once. The specimen sequenced was peripheral blood. These receptors all stem from a woman between 65 and 79 years old with acute or convalescent COVID-19.

V and J are TRBV4-1 and TRBJ2-1; 9 nucleotides match TRBD2. The CDR3 sequence is 14 residues long. The junction had 1 base not matched to a gene; V was cut back by 3 bases and J by 4 bases. In germline, CDR1 is MGHRA, CDR2 YSYEKL. The CDR3 loop reads CASSQGLAYNEQFF. CDR3 bases: TGCGCCAGCAGCCAGGGACTAGCATACAATGAGCAGTTCTTC.

The rearrangement joins TRBV19 to TRBJ2-2; 14 bases map to TRBD2. V lost 3 bases to trimming and J lost 5 bases; unmatched junction nucleotides: 8. The CDR3 spans 18 residues. The germline V gene encodes CDR1 LNHDA and CDR2 SQIVND (reference sequence). The chain's CDR3 is CASSILTSGRVPTGELFF. The CDR3 DNA sequence: TGTGCCAGTAGTATCCTGACTAGCGGGAGGGTTCCGACCGGGGAGCTGTTTTTT.

The rearrangement uses TRBV29-1 and TRBJ1-3; 7 nucleotides line up with TRBD1. Germline V gene sequence: CDR1 SQVTM, CDR2 ANQGSEA. The CDR3 is made up of 14 amino acids. The ends lost 1 base at V and 1 base at J; junction bases unmatched: 1. CDR3 sequence (DNA): TGCAGCGTTGAAGTGGACAGGTCTGGAAACACCATATATTTT. It specifies CSVEVDRSGNTIYF.

The chain recombines TRBV20-1 with TRBJ2-3; 13 nucleotides align to TRBD2. CDR1 is DFQATT, CDR2 SNEGSKA, per germline (reference sequence). The CDR3 totals 16 residues. V was clipped by 3 bases and J by 6 bases; unmatched bases: 9. CDR3 sequence: CSASHSGTSGTDTQYF. CDR3 DNA: TGCAGTGCTAGTCACTCCGGGACTAGCGGGACCGATACGCAGTATTTT.

This chain joins TRBV7-7 and TRBJ2-7; possible D gene TRBD2, 5 bases. Trimming pared 3 bases from V and 2 bases from J, leaving 20 bases between. This CDR3 comprises 17 residues. Germline values: CDR1 SSHAT, CDR2 FNYEAQ (reference sequence). CDR3 protein: CASSFLLLEENPYEQYF. CDR3 in DNA: TGTGCCAGCAGCTTCCTTCTTTTGGAGGAGAACCCCTACGAGCAGTACTTC.

The rearrangement joins TRBV28 to TRBJ2-1; D remains ambiguous. This CDR3 comprises 14 residues. CDR1 MDHEN and CDR2 SYDVKM come from the germline V gene. V was trimmed by 5 bases and J by 7 bases, leaving 15 bases between them. CDR3 DNA: TGTGCCAGCAGTCCCAGTGGAGTTCGTAATGAGCAGTTCTTC. This gives the protein CASSPSGVRNEQFF.